This TCR beta chain was recorded in a study of blood T cell repertoires in COVID-19. For the study at large: The cDNA or gDNA used as material had been derived from T cells, B-cell-depleted T cells, or PBMCs.

Per the original methods: Cell counts per sample came from amplifying reference gene primers. Here immunoSEQ multiplex PCR was the method, and the copy in TCRdb shows in-frame clones only, minus some. D and trimming come from the DNA, and the V and J calls and clone size come from that table. The sample consists of approximately 53,000 clones, roughly 90% of them appearing once. Only one count was recorded for this clone. Germline CDR1 reads SGHRS; CDR2 reads YFSETQ. V was pared by 4 bases and J by 1 base, with 3 bases of the junction left unmatched. The CDR3 contains 16 residues. The chain links TRBV5-1 to TRBJ2-5; 14 bases align to TRBD2. Sample: peripheral blood. The clonotype was recovered from an elderly woman with COVID-19, enrolled during active disease. This chain's CDR3 is CASSPGTSGGQETQYF. The CDR3 DNA follows: TGCGCCAGCAGCCCCGGGACTAGCGGGGGCCAAGAGACCCAGTACTTC.